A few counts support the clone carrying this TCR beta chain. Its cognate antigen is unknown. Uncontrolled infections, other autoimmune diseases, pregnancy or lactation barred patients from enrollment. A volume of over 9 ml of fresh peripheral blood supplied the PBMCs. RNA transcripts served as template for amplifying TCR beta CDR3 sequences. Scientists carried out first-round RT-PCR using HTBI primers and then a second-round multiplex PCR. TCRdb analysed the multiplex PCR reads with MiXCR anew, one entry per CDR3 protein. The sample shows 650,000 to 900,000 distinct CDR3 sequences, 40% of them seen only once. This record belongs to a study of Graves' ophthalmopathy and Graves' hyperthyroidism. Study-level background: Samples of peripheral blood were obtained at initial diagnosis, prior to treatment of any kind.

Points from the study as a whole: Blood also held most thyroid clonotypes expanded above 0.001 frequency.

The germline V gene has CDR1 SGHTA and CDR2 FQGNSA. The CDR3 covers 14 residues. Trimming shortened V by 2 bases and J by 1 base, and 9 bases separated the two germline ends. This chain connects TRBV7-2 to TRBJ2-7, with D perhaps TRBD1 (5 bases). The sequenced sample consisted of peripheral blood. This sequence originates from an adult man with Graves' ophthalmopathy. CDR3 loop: CASSLPGKSYEQYF. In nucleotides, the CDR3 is TGTGCCAGCAGCTTACCAGGGAAGTCCTACGAGCAGTACTTC.